This TCR beta chain derives from a study of T cells in localized non-small cell lung cancer. Study-level points and caveats: The greatest T cell clonality was found in uninvolved adjacent lung (higher than in tumor). Turning up in adjacent lung were a median roughly 62 of the top 100 tumor clones. An association was observed between higher blood T cell density and longer overall survival.

Method: immunoSEQ multiplex PCR; TCRdb's copy keeps in-frame clones and lacks some. The sample includes more than 20,000 clones, 86% of them seen just once. As for this clone: Its antigen is as yet unknown.

CDR1 and CDR2 (germline): MNHEY, SVGAGI. The length of the CDR3 is 16 residues. V lost 0 bases and J lost 11, with 22 bases in between. V is TRBV6-5 and J is TRBJ1-1; D remains ambiguous. The sequence derives from a female donor older than 55 with stage I lung adenocarcinoma. Sequences were derived from peripheral blood, sampled before any cancer treatment. The CDR3 loop is CASSYSATGLRHVAFF. The CDR3 coding sequence is TGTGCCAGCAGTTACTCTGCGACCGGATTGCGCCATGTGGCTTTCTTT.